These T cell receptor beta chains were read from a single sample in a study of blood T cell repertoires in COVID-19. Sequenced by immunoSEQ multiplex PCR; TCRdb stores in-frame clones only, minus some. Of about 240,000 clones listed, 80% to 85% are singletons. The specimen sequenced was peripheral blood. All receptors come from a woman aged 18-29 years with acute or convalescent COVID-19. The CDR3 runs from the conserved cysteine through the conserved F or W. Each record gives: V gene, CDR3 length, CDR3 protein.

V gene: TRBV7-9
CDR3 length: 14
CDR3 protein: CASSLPATNEKLFF

V gene: TRBV10-1
CDR3 length: 14
CDR3 protein: CASSEWGTGHEAFF

V gene: TRBV12-3/TRBV12-4
CDR3 length: 13
CDR3 protein: CASKTQGTYEQYF

V gene: TRBV5-5
CDR3 length: 15
CDR3 protein: CASSPSAFLNTEAFF

V gene: TRBV7-2
CDR3 length: 15
CDR3 protein: CASSPTPGVYTEAFF

V gene: TRBV28
CDR3 length: 14
CDR3 protein: CASREGLNNSPLHF

V gene: TRBV2
CDR3 length: 16
CDR3 protein: CASSELRGSGADTQYF

V gene: TRBV28
CDR3 length: 17
CDR3 protein: CASSRTKLASLYNEQFF

V gene: TRBV7-2
CDR3 length: 13
CDR3 protein: CASSLQQQNIQYF

V gene: TRBV19
CDR3 length: 16
CDR3 protein: CASSSTGQGFQETQYF

V gene: TRBV29-1
CDR3 length: 17
CDR3 protein: CSVETGTAWGAYNEQFF

V gene: TRBV5-6
CDR3 length: 12
CDR3 protein: CASSFMVSMVTF

V gene: TRBV10-3
CDR3 length: 16
CDR3 protein: CAISDGWTGGNQPQHF

V gene: TRBV5-1
CDR3 length: 12
CDR3 protein: CASSPGPYGYTF

V gene: TRBV6-2/TRBV6-3
CDR3 length: 16
CDR3 protein: CASSFAGYGRGDEQFF

V gene: TRBV4-1
CDR3 length: 15
CDR3 protein: CASSQDWGDYSEQFF

V gene: TRBV18
CDR3 length: 15
CDR3 protein: CASSPNSPDTGELFF

V gene: TRBV7-2
CDR3 length: 15
CDR3 protein: CASSLIEGAGYEQYF